Following are 10 T cell receptor beta chains from one sample sequenced in a study of T cells in Graves' hyperthyroidism and ophthalmopathy (dated by TCRdb to the late 2010s). Receptor libraries were prepared by multiplex PCR. The run used an Illumina HiSeq 2000. TCR beta CDR3 regions were amplified from RNA transcripts. The first round of RT-PCR for the TCR CDR3 was performed with the HTBI primer set and the Qiagen OneStep RT-PCR kit. TCRdb cleaned the public reads at Q25 with fastp, built clones with MiXCR and kept in-frame beta chains. Duplicate CDR3 protein sequences are folded into a single record with the most common DNA and genes. This sample holds about 520,000 distinct CDR3 sequences; less than 25% were observed only once. The leading ten clones occupy about 26% of the sample. The material sequenced was blood. The receptors were sampled from a man aged 18 to 29 with Graves' hyperthyroidism.

This clonotype has only a few counts. The gene calls are TRBV11-2 and TRBJ1-1; tentatively, D is TRBD1 (5 bases). CDR3 length: 17 amino acids. CDR1 and CDR2 from the germline V gene are SGHAT and FQNNGV. V shed 5 bases and J shed 2 bases, with 21 bases lying between them. The CDR3 DNA follows: TGTGCCAGCAGCCCAGGAGGGACCCTAGAACCAAACACTGAAGCTTTCTTT. Translated, it gives CASSPGGTLEPNTEAFF.

Worth noting for this clonotype: The final CDR3 position lacks the conserved phenylalanine or tryptophan, pointing to a likely read error. The chain joins TRBV5-1 to TRBJ2-7; D could derive from TRBD1 or TRBD2 (5 bases each). This CDR3 has 14 residues. Germline V gives CDR1 SGHRS, CDR2 YFSETQ. The V and J ends lost 3 bases and 2 bases respectively, with 12 bases between them. The CDR3 region is CASSSGTGPYEQYI. CDR3 sequence (DNA): TGCGCCAGCAGCTCCGGGACGGGGCCCTACGAGCAGTACATC.

This clonotype was detected many times. The gene calls are TRBV19 and TRBJ2-7, with 7 bases identical to TRBD1. The CDR3 consists of 13 residues. The germline gives CDR1 LNHDA, CDR2 SQIVND (reference sequence). V was pared by 5 bases and J by 2 bases, with 3 bases of the junction left unmatched. For the CDR3, the DNA is TGTGCCAGTAGTGTAACAGGGGCCTACGAGCAGTACTTC. Translated: CASSVTGAYEQYF.

This chain uses TRBV14 with TRBJ2-5; the match to TRBD2 covers 10 bases. CDR1 SGHDN and CDR2 FVKESK come from the germline V gene. This CDR3 is 15 amino acids long. J was trimmed by 5 bases and V by 4 bases; bases with no gene match: 7. As DNA, the CDR3 is TGTGCCAGCAGCCCCCGAGCGGGGGGGCTGGAGACCCAGTACTTC. Translating it yields CASSPRAGGLETQYF.

A note on this clonotype: The junction departs from germline at one end; a sequencing error may be responsible. The genes are TRBV6-1 and TRBJ2-7, with 10 bases lining up with TRBD1. The CDR3 totals 12 residues. Looked up from germline, CDR1 is MNHNS and CDR2 is SASEGT. The CDR3 DNA is TGTGCCAGCGGGACAGGGGTCAACGAGCAGTGCTTC. It yields the protein CASGTGVNEQCF.

This clonotype has at least ten counts. The V and J genes are TRBV7-9 and TRBJ2-5, with TRBD1 identical over 8 bases. The CDR3 contains 15 residues. V gave up 1 base and J gave up 5 bases; unmatched junction bases: 6. CDR1 and CDR2 from the germline V gene are SEHNR and FQNEAQ (reference sequence). The CDR3 bases are TGTGCCAGCAGCTTAGAGACAGGGGTGGATGAGACCCAGTACTTC. Protein: CASSLETGVDETQYF.

This clonotype was recorded at least ten times. V and J are TRBV6-1 and TRBJ2-7; D remains unclear. Germline-derived CDR1 and CDR2 are MNHNS and SASEGT. Deletions cut 4 bases from V and 1 base from J, with 14 bases between. The length of the CDR3 is 15 residues. CDR3 in DNA: TGTGCCAGCAGTGTGAGGACCCCTGGGTCCTACGAGCAGTACTTC. It specifies CASSVRTPGSYEQYF.

V is TRBV15 and J is TRBJ2-7, with 7 bases lining up with TRBD2. Looked up from germline, CDR1 is LNHNV and CDR2 is YYDKDF (reference sequence). The V segment lost 1 base and the J segment 5 bases; nucleotides outside the gene matches: 2. There are 13 residues in the CDR3. The CDR3 DNA reads TGTGCCACCAGCAGAGGACTAGCCGACGAGCAGTACTTC. Its translation: CATSRGLADEQYF.

This clonotype appeared many times. The chain couples TRBV12-3 or TRBV12-4 to TRBJ1-2, with TRBD1 as a possible D gene (5 bases). Trimming pared 5 bases from V and 8 bases from J, leaving 18 bases between. The CDR3 has 14 residues. The CDR3 region is CASSLGTLQGGYTF. DNA for the CDR3: TGTGCCAGCAGTCTCGGGACTCTCCAAGGGGGCTACACCTTC.

V and J are TRBV6-4 and TRBJ1-1; 10 bases are shared with TRBD1. Germline trimming cut 5 bases from V and 12 bases from J; bases unmatched to any gene: 18. Germline CDR1 and CDR2: MRHNA and SNTAGT. The CDR3 is 16 amino acids. The CDR3 protein is CASSPTGGALVTESFF. CDR3 nucleotide sequence: TGTGCCAGCAGTCCGACAGGGGGCGCTTTGGTCACTGAGTCTTTCTTT.